Listed below are T cell receptor beta chains from one sample, sequenced in a study of T cells in Graves' hyperthyroidism and ophthalmopathy. TCRdb passed the multiplex PCR reads through MiXCR, listing each CDR3 protein once. The sample gives some 270,000 distinct CDR3 sequences, approximately 12% of which show up once; approximately 8.6% is in the top ten. Sequencing used blood. The receptors shown here come from a woman aged 25 to 39 with Graves' hyperthyroidism that later progressed to Graves' ophthalmopathy. Both conserved end residues are part of each CDR3. The D gene is left open where the match is weak. For some rows the clone size is stated as once, few or many, or as a class when expanded; others skip it.

.,many,TRBJ1-3,TRBV11-2,CASSLEPQPRTASGNTIYF,TGTGCCAGCAGCTTAGAACCCCAGCCCCGGACAGCCTCTGGAAACACCATATATTTT
TRBD2,few,TRBJ2-7,TRBV19,CASSLAGDHYEQYF,TGTGCCAGTAGCCTAGCGGGAGACCACTACGAGCAGTACTTC
.,.,TRBJ1-2,TRBV20-1,CSAPPEGAQLYYGYTF,TGCAGTGCCCCCCCGGAGGGTGCGCAGTTGTACTATGGCTACACCTTC
.,many,TRBJ2-7,TRBV20-1,CSATPGLPYEQYF,TGCAGTGCTACGCCGGGACTTCCCTACGAGCAGTACTTC
TRBD2,once,TRBJ2-1,TRBV9,CASSANSGNNEQFF,TGTGCCAGCAGCGCAAATAGCGGGAACAATGAGCAGTTCTTC
.,.,TRBJ1-3,TRBV15,CATSRGVGNTIYF,TGTGCCACCAGCAGAGGAGTCGGAAACACCATATATTTT
.,many,TRBJ2-1,TRBV28,CASTFRQGISEQFF,TGTGCCAGCACCTTTAGGCAGGGGATAAGCGAGCAGTTCTTC
.,many,TRBJ1-1,TRBV5-1,CASSLAAGLTEAFF,TGCGCCAGCAGCTTGGCTGCCGGGTTAACTGAAGCTTTCTTT
.,many,TRBJ1-3,TRBV11-2,CASSRGLAAGSGNTIYF,TGTGCCAGCAGCCGCGGGCTGGCGGCCGGCTCTGGAAACACCATATATTTT
TRBD2,.,TRBJ2-1,TRBV6-1,CASRRNSGGASERFF,TGTGCCAGCAGGAGGAATAGCGGGGGGGCCTCTGAGCGGTTCTTC
.,.,TRBJ2-5,TRBV20-1,CSASSASSPGIRDRETQYF,TGCAGTGCTAGTAGTGCCAGCAGCCCCGGAATCCGGGATCGTGAGACCCAGTACTTC
.,.,TRBJ2-7,TRBV10-3,CAVSEWSGVAYEQYF,TGTGCCGTCAGTGAGTGGTCGGGAGTAGCCTACGAGCAGTACTTC
.,many,TRBJ1-1,TRBV20-1,CSARDRVSQPTEAFF,TGCAGTGCTAGAGATCGGGTCAGCCAGCCCACTGAAGCTTTCTTT
TRBD1,few,TRBJ1-2,TRBV19,CASKGWDRDNYGYTF,TGTGCCAGTAAGGGATGGGACAGAGATAACTATGGCTACACCTTC
.,.,TRBJ2-1,TRBV19,CASSIEVGLSRVQFF,TGTGCCAGTAGTATAGAGGTCGGGCTGTCGAGAGTGCAGTTCTTC
.,.,TRBJ1-5,TRBV7-9,CASSSRDGDLPQHF,TGTGCCAGCAGCTCCCGGGACGGAGACTTGCCCCAGCATTTT
TRBD1,.,TRBJ1-2,TRBV29-1,CSVPTGYYGYTF,TGCAGCGTCCCGACAGGGTACTATGGCTACACCTTC